This T cell receptor (beta chain) comes out of a study of T-cell memory formation after mild COVID-19. Study context: TCR clustering was largely donor specific.

For this clonotype: Its antigen remains unidentified.

TCRdb re-called the 5' RACE reads through MiXCR, storing one row per CDR3 protein. The data show roughly 100,000 distinct CDR3 sequences, around 15% seen once. Study conclusions and caveats: CD8+ contracting clones occupied EMRA, while CD4+ ones occupied mainly CM and EM. A subset of responding clones appeared in pre-infection memory, suggesting cross-reactive memory joined.

The sample comprised PBMCs or a T cell subset sorted from them (not recorded which). This receptor was taken from an adult woman who had mild COVID-19 (a few samples of this study predate the infection). Cell type and time point are not known.

CDR3 region: CASSLGQYYGSPLHF. The CDR3 nucleotides are TGTGCCAGCAGCTTAGGGCAGTATTACGGTTCACCCCTCCACTTT. The V call is TRBV11-2, the J call TRBJ1-6; D gene ambiguous. CDR1 and CDR2 (germline): SGHAT, FQNNGV. V was trimmed by 1 base and J by 9 bases, leaving 13 bases between them. This CDR3 spans 15 amino acids.